Sequencing of this T cell receptor (beta chain) was carried out in a study of T-cell reconstitution after alpha-beta-depleted transplantation in children. This clonotype was counted only a few times. No antigen is known for it. Unique molecular identifiers were built into the TCRbeta library. TCRdb re-called the PCR reads with MiXCR, one entry per CDR3 protein. Among some 80,000 distinct CDR3 sequences listed, around a sixth were seen once. Notes on the study in general: Elevated TCRbeta diversity at day 60 was traced, in some patients, to surviving recipient T cells and thymic progenitors. Newly made T cells mostly supplied T-cell counts and diversity one year after transplant. About two months after transplant, alpha-beta T cells reportedly came from several hundred expanded graft clones.

Between the trimmed V and J ends, which lost 3 bases and 2 bases, there was a span of 10 bases. CDR3 size: 14 residues. The sequence derives from a male patient aged 2-15 years who had a stem cell transplant for acute lymphoblastic leukemia, so the T cells may come from the graft donor. The rearrangement joins TRBV12-3 or TRBV12-4 to TRBJ2-5, with a possible D match to TRBD2 (6 bases). Sequences were derived from PBMCs, mostly from graft donor cells, sampled 360 days after TCRalphabeta/CD19-depleted stem cell transplant. The CDR3 DNA sequence: TGTGCCAGCAGTTTCTCGCGGGAACAAGAGACCCAGTACTTC. It is translated as CASSFSREQETQYF.